A few counts support the clone carrying this TCR beta chain. Amplified TCR beta CDR3 regions came from RNA transcripts. First-round RT-PCR targeting the TCR CDR3 was performed with the HTBI primer set. MiXCR was run by TCRdb on the multiplex PCR reads, yielding one entry per CDR3 protein. The sample shows about 580,000 distinct CDR3 sequences, roughly 14% of them seen only once. The data originate from a study of T cells in Graves' hyperthyroidism and ophthalmopathy. Clinical symptoms, serum thyroxine and TRAb, thyroid ultrasound and orbital computed tomography together formed the diagnostic basis. Source material: blood. The TCR sequence derives from a young woman with Graves' hyperthyroidism that later progressed to Graves' ophthalmopathy.

CDR3 sequence: CASSRRTGGEKLFF. The CDR3 DNA reads as TGTGCCAGCAGCCGTCGGACAGGGGGCGAAAAACTGTTTTTT. The chain carries TRBV14 and TRBJ1-4; 11 nucleotides agree with TRBD1. Germline CDR1 reads SGHDN; CDR2 reads FVKESK. The V gene end was trimmed by 4 bases and the J gene end by 8 bases; junction bases not matched to a gene: 3. There are 14 residues in the CDR3.